The rows below give T cell receptor beta chains drawn from one sample of a study of CD8+ T cells in alopecia areata. Assay used: immunoSEQ multiplex PCR; TCRdb lists only in-frame clones, some missing. The data contain approximately 89,000 clones, roughly 51% of them singletons. Sequencing used NKG2D-high CD8+ T cells sorted from blood. Source of these receptors: a human donor with alopecia areata. Each CDR3 is given with its conserved first and last residue. The D gene is left open where the match is weak. Clone size appears in some rows only: once, few, many, or a class for an expanded clone.

d_call | j_call | clone_size | v_call | cdr3_nt | cdr3_aa
- | TRBJ2-3 | - | TRBV2 | TGTGCCAGCAGTGAAAGGCCAGGGACACGCACAGATACGCAGTATTTT | CASSERPGTRTDTQYF
- | TRBJ2-1 | few | TRBV29-1 | TGCAGCGTTGAAGATAGCAATGAGCAGTTCTTC | CSVEDSNEQFF
- | TRBJ2-7 | - | TRBV6-5 | TGTGCCAGCATGGGCCTTCAGGCCTACGAGCAGTACTTC | CASMGLQAYEQYF
- | TRBJ2-7 | - | TRBV25-1 | TGTGCCAGTTCGGGCGCGCCCTCCTACGAGCAGTACTTC | CASSGAPSYEQYF
- | TRBJ2-7 | - | TRBV7-2 | TGTGCCAGCGGGGACCTCTACGAGCAGTACTTC | CASGDLYEQYF
- | TRBJ2-5 | - | TRBV18 | TGTGCCAGCTCACCACCCGACAGGCTCCAAGAGACCCAGTACTTC | CASSPPDRLQETQYF
- | TRBJ2-1 | - | TRBV29-1 | TGCAGCGTTGGAATTAGCGTGTCCAATGAGCAGTTCTTC | CSVGISVSNEQFF
TRBD1 | TRBJ2-7 | - | TRBV5-1 | TGCGCCAGCAGCTTCCGGGACAGGGGAACCCACGAGCAGTACTTC | CASSFRDRGTHEQYF
- | TRBJ2-3 | - | TRBV6-6 | TGTGCCAGCAGTTACAGGGGGGGGAGCACAGATACGCAGTATTTT | CASSYRGGSTDTQYF
TRBD2 | TRBJ2-1 | - | TRBV2 | TGTGCCAGCAGTTCGCGGACTAGCTGGGGTGAGCAGTTCTTC | CASSSRTSWGEQFF